Sequencing of this TCR beta chain was carried out in a study of blood T cell repertoires in COVID-19. V lost 3 bases to trimming and J lost 16 bases; unmatched junction nucleotides: 16. Germline V gene data show CDR1 as SGHNT and CDR2 as YYREEE (reference sequence). This CDR3 region has 14 residues. This clone was found once. Profiled with immunoSEQ multiplex PCR; TCRdb holds only in-frame clones, not every one. The sample yields fewer than 250,000 clones, approximately 84% seen once. The source material was PBMCs or T cells enriched from blood (not recorded which). The sequence was obtained from a woman aged 25-40 years who had recovered from COVID-19. The chain recombines TRBV5-4 with TRBJ2-1, with 7 bases lining up with TRBD2. In DNA form, the CDR3 reads TGTGCCAGCAGCTCGGTCGCCGATCTAGCGGCAGAATTCTTC. Its translation: CASSSVADLAAEFF.